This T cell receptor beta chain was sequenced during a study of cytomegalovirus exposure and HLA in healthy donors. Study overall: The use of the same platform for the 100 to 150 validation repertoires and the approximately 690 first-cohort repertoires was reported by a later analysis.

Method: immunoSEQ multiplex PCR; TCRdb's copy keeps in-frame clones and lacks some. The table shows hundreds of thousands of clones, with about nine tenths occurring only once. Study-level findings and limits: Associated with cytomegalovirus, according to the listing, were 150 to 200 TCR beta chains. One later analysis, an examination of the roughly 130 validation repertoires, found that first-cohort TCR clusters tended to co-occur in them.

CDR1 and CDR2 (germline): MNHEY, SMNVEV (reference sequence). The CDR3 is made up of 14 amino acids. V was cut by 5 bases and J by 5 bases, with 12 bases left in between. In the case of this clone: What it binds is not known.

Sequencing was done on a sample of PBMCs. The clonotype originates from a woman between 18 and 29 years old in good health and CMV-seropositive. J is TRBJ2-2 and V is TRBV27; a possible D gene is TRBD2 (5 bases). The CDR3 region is CASSRRRVTGELFF. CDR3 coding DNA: TGTGCCAGCAGTCGGAGGCGGGTTACCGGGGAGCTGTTTTTT.